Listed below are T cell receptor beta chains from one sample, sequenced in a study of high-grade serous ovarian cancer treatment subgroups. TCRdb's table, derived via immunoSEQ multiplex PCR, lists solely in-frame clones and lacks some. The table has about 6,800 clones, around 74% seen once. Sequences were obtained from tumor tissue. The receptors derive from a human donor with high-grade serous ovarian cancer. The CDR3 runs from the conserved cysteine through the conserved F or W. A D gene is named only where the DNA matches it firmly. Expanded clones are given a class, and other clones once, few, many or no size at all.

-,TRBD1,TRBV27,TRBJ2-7,TGTGCCAGCAGTATTACAGGGGGCTACGAGCAGTACTTC,CASSITGGYEQYF
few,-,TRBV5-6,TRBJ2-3,TGTGCCAGCAGCTTGGGGCCAGGAACCTCCACAGATACGCAGTATTTT,CASSLGPGTSTDTQYF
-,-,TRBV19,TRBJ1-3,TGTGCCAGTACCTCGGGGCAGGAGGGAAACACCATATATTTT,CASTSGQEGNTIYF
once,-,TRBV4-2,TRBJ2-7,TGTGCCAGCAGCCAAGATCCCTACGAGCAGTACTTC,CASSQDPYEQYF
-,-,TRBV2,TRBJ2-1,TGTGCCAGCAGTGCCCGCTTCCTTCCAAATGAGCAGTTCTTC,CASSARFLPNEQFF
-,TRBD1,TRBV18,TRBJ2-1,TGTGCCAGCTCACTGAAGACAGGGCAAAGCTCCTACAATGAGCAGTTCTTC,CASSLKTGQSSYNEQFF
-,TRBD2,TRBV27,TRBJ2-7,TGTGCCAGCAGTCCCCTAGCGGGCCAAACTGGCTACGAGCAGTACTTC,CASSPLAGQTGYEQYF
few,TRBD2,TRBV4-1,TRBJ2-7,TGCGCCAGCAGCCAAGGCAGCGGGAGGGCCAGCGAGCAGTACTTC,CASSQGSGRASEQYF
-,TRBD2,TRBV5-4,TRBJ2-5,TGTGCCAGCAGCCCCGGGACTAGCGGGCCGGGGGAGACCCAGTACTTC,CASSPGTSGPGETQYF
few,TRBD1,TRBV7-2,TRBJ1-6,TGTGCCAGCAGCCCCCAGGGACAGGGTAATTCACCCCTCCACTTT,CASSPQGQGNSPLHF
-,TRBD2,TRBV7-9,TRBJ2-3,TGTGCCAGCAGCTCGGGACTAGCGGGAGGGCCTGGGACAGATACGCAGTATTTT,CASSSGLAGGPGTDTQYF
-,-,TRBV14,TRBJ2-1,TGTGCCAGCAGCCAAGAATGGGCAGGGGTTGCCTACAATGAGCAGTTCTTC,CASSQEWAGVAYNEQFF
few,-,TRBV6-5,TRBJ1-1,TGTGCCAGCAGGCCCGGGATGAACACTGAAGCTTTCTTT,CASRPGMNTEAFF
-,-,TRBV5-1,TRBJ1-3,TGCGCCAGCAGGGCTTCCAGCTCTGGAAACACCATATATTTT,CASRASSSGNTIYF
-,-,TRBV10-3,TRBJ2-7,TGTGCCATCAGCCTGGCGGGACAAGTCTACGAGCAGTACTTC,CAISLAGQVYEQYF
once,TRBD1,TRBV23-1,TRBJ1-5,TGCGCCAGCAGAGGGGGCCCTATTTACAGGGAGCGCAATCAGCCCCAGCATTTT,CASRGGPIYRERNQPQHF
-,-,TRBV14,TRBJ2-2,TGTGCCAGCAGCCTTCAAAGCGGGGGGGAGCTGTTTTTT,CASSLQSGGELFF
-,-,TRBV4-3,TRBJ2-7,TGCGCCAGCAGCCAAGCTTTATACGGCGACGAGCAGTACTTC,CASSQALYGDEQYF
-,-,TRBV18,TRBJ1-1,TGTGCCAGCTCACCATCCCAGCGGACGACAGGGAACACTGAAGCTTTCTTT,CASSPSQRTTGNTEAFF
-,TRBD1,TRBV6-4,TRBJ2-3,TGTGCCAGCAGTCGGACAGGGGGCATAGATACGCAGTATTTT,CASSRTGGIDTQYF
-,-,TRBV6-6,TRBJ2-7,TGTGCCAGCAGTTTAGGGCCCGCCTACGAGCAGTACTTC,CASSLGPAYEQYF
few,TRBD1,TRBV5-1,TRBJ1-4,TGCGCCAGCAGCTTGGCCGGGGGACAGGAAAAACTGTTTTTT,CASSLAGGQEKLFF
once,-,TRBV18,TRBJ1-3,TGTGCCAGCTCACCAAACGGCCTCTCTGGAAACACCATATATTTT,CASSPNGLSGNTIYF
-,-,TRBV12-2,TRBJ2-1,TGTGCAAGTCGCTTAGGTACTCTCGGAGCGGGAGACATCCATGAGCAGTTCTTC,CASRLGTLGAGDIHEQFF
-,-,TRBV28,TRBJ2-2,TGTGCCAGCACAAGGAGTATCGGGTTGTCCGGGGAGCTGTTTTTT,CASTRSIGLSGELFF
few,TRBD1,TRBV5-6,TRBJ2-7,TGTGCCAGCAGCTTGGCCGGGACAGGGTTCTTAAACTTCTACGAGCAGTACTTC,CASSLAGTGFLNFYEQYF
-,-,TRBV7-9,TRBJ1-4,TGTGCCAGCAGCTTAGGAGCAACTAATGAAAAACTGTTTTTT,CASSLGATNEKLFF
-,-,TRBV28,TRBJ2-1,TGTGCCAGCGGTAGGAACAATGAGCAGTTCTTC,CASGRNNEQFF
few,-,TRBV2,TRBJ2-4,TGTGCCAGCAGTGACGAGAGGCGGTACTTC,CASSDERRYF
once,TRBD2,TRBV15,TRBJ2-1,TGTGCCACCAGCAGAGATCAAGGGACTAGCGGCCACAATGAGCAGTTCTTC,CATSRDQGTSGHNEQFF
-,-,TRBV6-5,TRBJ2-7,TGTGCCAGCAGTTACGGGCTACTACCAGGTTACTACGAGCAGTACTTC,CASSYGLLPGYYEQYF
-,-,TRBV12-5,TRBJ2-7,TGTGCTAGTGGTTTCGACGGTCTTCCCTACGAGCAGTACTTC,CASGFDGLPYEQYF
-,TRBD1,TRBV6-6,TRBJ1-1,TGTGCCAGCAGTTACCCGGACAGGGTTGAAGCTTTCTTT,CASSYPDRVEAFF
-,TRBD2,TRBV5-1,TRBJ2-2,TGCGCCAGCAGTTCCTTCCTAGCGGGGGGGACCGGGGAGCTGTTTTTT,CASSSFLAGGTGELFF
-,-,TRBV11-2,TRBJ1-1,TGTGCCAGCAGCTTATCTAACACTGAAGCTTTCTTT,CASSLSNTEAFF
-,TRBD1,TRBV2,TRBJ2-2,TGTGCCAGCGGGACAGGGAACACCGGGGAGCTGTTTTTT,CASGTGNTGELFF
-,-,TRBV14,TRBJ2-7,TGTGCCAGCAGCCAAGTGGGCTCCTACGAGCAGTACTTC,CASSQVGSYEQYF
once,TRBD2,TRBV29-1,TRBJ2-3,TGCAGCGTTGTAGGGACTAGCCGGGAGGGGAGAAGCACAGATACGCAGTATTTT,CSVVGTSREGRSTDTQYF
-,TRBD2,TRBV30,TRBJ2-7,TGTGCCTGGAGTAAAAGACTAGCGGGAGGCTCCTACGAGCAGTACTTC,CAWSKRLAGGSYEQYF
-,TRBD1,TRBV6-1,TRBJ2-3,TGTGCCAGCGCCCGCCTGACAGGGGCTGCAGATACGCAGTATTTT,CASARLTGAADTQYF
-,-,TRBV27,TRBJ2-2,TGTGCCAGCAGTCTTCGGGGACTCGGGACCGGGGAGCTGTTTTTT,CASSLRGLGTGELFF
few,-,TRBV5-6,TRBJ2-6,TGTGCCAGCAGCAAACAGGGCGGTGGGGCCAACGTCCTGACTTTC,CASSKQGGGANVLTF
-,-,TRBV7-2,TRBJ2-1,TGTGCCAGCAGCCCTGGGACGAATCATGAGCAGTTCTTC,CASSPGTNHEQFF
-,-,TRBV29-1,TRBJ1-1,TGCAGCGTTGACGGGGTTCCTACTCGGGGCACTGAAGCTTTCTTT,CSVDGVPTRGTEAFF
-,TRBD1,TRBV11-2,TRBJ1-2,TGTGCCAGCAGCGGGAGGGGGCGCGAGGGCTATGGCTACACCTTC,CASSGRGREGYGYTF
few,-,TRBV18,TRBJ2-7,TGTGCCAGCTCACCCTTAGCGCCCCCGGACGAGCAGTACTTC,CASSPLAPPDEQYF
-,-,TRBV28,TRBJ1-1,TGTGCCAGCAGTTTCCTGGGACGGCTGAACACTGAAGCTTTCTTT,CASSFLGRLNTEAFF
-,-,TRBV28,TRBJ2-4,TGTGCCAGCAGTTCCGGGGTGGGAGATTTAGCCAAAAACATTCAGTACTTC,CASSSGVGDLAKNIQYF
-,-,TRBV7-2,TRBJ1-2,TGTGCCAGCAGGATCGGACCATCCTATGGCTACACCTTC,CASRIGPSYGYTF
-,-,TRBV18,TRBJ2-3,TGTGCCAGCTCACCCCTCGGGACTCCTCGCACAGATACGCAGTATTTT,CASSPLGTPRTDTQYF
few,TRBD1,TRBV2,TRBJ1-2,TGTGCCAGCAGCGAAACAGGGGCCTATGGCTACACCTTC,CASSETGAYGYTF
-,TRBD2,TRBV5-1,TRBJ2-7,TGCGCCAGCAGCTCTGGGACTAGCGGATACCTATCGGGCTACGAGCAGTACTTC,CASSSGTSGYLSGYEQYF
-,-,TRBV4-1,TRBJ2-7,TGCGCCAGCAGTGCAGACACCTTAGACAGTGGAGCCTACGAGCAGTACTTC,CASSADTLDSGAYEQYF
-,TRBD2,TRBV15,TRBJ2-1,TGTGCCACCAGCACCGTGGCTAGCGGGTACCGACCCGAGCAGTTCTTC,CATSTVASGYRPEQFF
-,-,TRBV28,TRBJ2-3,TGTGCCAGCACCCTAACGGGGGATACGCAGTATTTT,CASTLTGDTQYF
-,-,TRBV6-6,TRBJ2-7,TGTGCCAGCAGTTACGGGCAGGGTACCCACGAGCAGTACTTC,CASSYGQGTHEQYF
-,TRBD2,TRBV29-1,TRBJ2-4,TGCAGCGTTGGGGTTACGGGAGGTGGAATTCTAGACAAAAACATTCAGTACTTC,CSVGVTGGGILDKNIQYF
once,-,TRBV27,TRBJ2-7,TGTGCCAGCAGTTTAAAGGGTTCCTACGAGCAGTACTTC,CASSLKGSYEQYF
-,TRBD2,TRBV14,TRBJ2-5,TGTGCCAGCAGCCACCCGGGACTAGCGGGACTAGAGACCCAGTACTTC,CASSHPGLAGLETQYF
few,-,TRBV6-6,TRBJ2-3,TGTGCCAGCAGTTACTCTGGGTCAGATACGCAGTATTTT,CASSYSGSDTQYF